This is a list of T cell receptor beta chains from one sample in a study of T cells in Graves' hyperthyroidism and ophthalmopathy. TCRdb processed the multiplex PCR reads anew with MiXCR; each CDR3 protein has one entry. The data show 400,000 or so distinct CDR3 sequences, roughly 15% seen once. The sample comprised blood. These receptors were collected from a woman aged 25 to 39 with Graves' ophthalmopathy. CDR3s include the opening cysteine and the closing phenylalanine or tryptophan. D genes are given only for firm matches. The size entry is marked missing in some rows and otherwise reads once, few, many or a size class.

>TRBD1|-|TRBV4-1|TRBJ2-7
TGCGCCAGCAGCCAAACCGGGACAGGAACCTACGAGCAGTACTTC
CASSQTGTGTYEQYF
>-|many|TRBV30|TRBJ2-2
TGTGCCTGGAGTGTATGGGCCGGGGAGCTGTTTTTT
CAWSVWAGELFF
>TRBD1|many|TRBV9|TRBJ1-2
TGTGCCAGCAGTCCGGACAGGGAACATGGCTACACCTTC
CASSPDREHGYTF
>-|many|TRBV5-1|TRBJ2-2
TGCGCCAGCAGCTTGGCCAGGGGGAACACCGGGGAGCTGTTTTTT
CASSLARGNTGELFF
>-|many|TRBV2|TRBJ2-7
TGTGCCAGCGTACAGCGTGCGTACGAGCAGTACTTC
CASVQRAYEQYF
>-|many|TRBV7-9|TRBJ1-2
TGTGCCAGCAGCCCCTTTTTGACCGCTAACTATGGCTACACCTTC
CASSPFLTANYGYTF
>-|many|TRBV12-3/TRBV12-4|TRBJ1-4
TGTGCCAGCAGTTTGCTGGGTTTGGGAGAAAAACTGTTTTTT
CASSLLGLGEKLFF
>-|many|TRBV7-2|TRBJ2-3
TGTGCCAGCAGCCCTTCCAAGGGGGGCCGGGGGCCTAGCACAGATACGCAGTATTTT
CASSPSKGGRGPSTDTQYF
>-|few|TRBV29-1|TRBJ1-2
TGCAGCGTTATAGGGGACTATGGCTACACCTTC
CSVIGDYGYTF
>TRBD2|-|TRBV19|TRBJ2-5
TGTGCCAGTAGTTCCCGACTAGCGGGGGACCAGTACTTC
CASSSRLAGDQYF
>TRBD1|-|TRBV20-1|TRBJ1-3
TGCAGTGCTCCAGGCTGTAGAGGGGACAGGGGACACTCTGGAAACACCATATATTTT
CSAPGCRGDRGHSGNTIYF
>-|-|TRBV6-1|TRBJ2-7
TGTGCCAGCAAAGCTAGGACGGACCCCCCCTACGAGCAGTACTTC
CASKARTDPPYEQYF
>-|-|TRBV20-1|TRBJ2-6
TGCAGTGCTCGAAACCCTCCCAGCTCTGGGGCCAACGTCCTGACTTTC
CSARNPPSSGANVLTF
>-|many|TRBV7-8|TRBJ1-4
TGTGCCAGCAGCTTAGAGCGGGGGGCTAGCGAAAAACTGTTTTTT
CASSLERGASEKLFF
>-|many|TRBV11-2|TRBJ1-1
TGTGCCAGCAGCCCAAACCTCAGGGATTCGAACACTGAAGCTTTCTTT
CASSPNLRDSNTEAFF
>-|many|TRBV18|TRBJ2-2
TGTGCCAGCTCAACCGTCCAGGGCATTCTAAACACCGGGGAGCTGTTTTTT
CASSTVQGILNTGELFF
>TRBD2|many|TRBV20-1|TRBJ2-3
TGCAGTGCTAGATTGACGGGGGGGGGCACAGATACGCAGTATTTT
CSARLTGGGTDTQYF
>-|many|TRBV6-1|TRBJ1-5
TGTGCCAGCCATACCCTGGACAGCTTCAATCAGCCCCAGCATTTT
CASHTLDSFNQPQHF
>-|many|TRBV5-1|TRBJ1-2
TGCGCCAGCAGCTTGGCCGGAGTGTTGGACTATGGCTACACCTTC
CASSLAGVLDYGYTF
>-|many|TRBV20-1|TRBJ1-1
TGCAGTGCTAGAAGACAGGTCCCAGCCGCTTTCTTT
CSARRQVPAAFF
>-|-|TRBV11-2|TRBJ2-5
TGTGCCAGCAGCTTAGAAGTCCCTGGCTCCGAGACCCAGTACTTC
CASSLEVPGSETQYF
>TRBD1|many|TRBV2|TRBJ1-4
TGTGCCATCATCTTCAGGGGGCGATCTGAAAAACTGTTTTTT
CAIIFRGRSEKLFF
>-|many|TRBV12-3/TRBV12-4|TRBJ2-4
TGTGCCAGCAGTCTCCGGGGGGACAGTTTACTAGCCAAAAACATTCAGTACTTC
CASSLRGDSLLAKNIQYF
>TRBD1|many|TRBV3-1|TRBJ1-2
TGTGCCAGCAGCCCCCGACAGGGGGGGTGGTTGCAGGGCTACACCTTC
CASSPRQGGWLQGYTF
>-|many|TRBV7-9|TRBJ2-3
TGTGCCAGCAGCTTAGATGGGGGCACAGATACGCAGTATTTT
CASSLDGGTDTQYF
>TRBD1|-|TRBV7-2|TRBJ1-6
TGTGCCAGCAGCTTTCTGAACCACGGACAGGGGAAAGGCTCCTATAATTCACCCCTCCACTTT
CASSFLNHGQGKGSYNSPLHF